The entry below describes one TCR beta chain. The specificity of this receptor is unknown. No much larger clone is present one base from it, and per-base qualities are unavailable. The source of the sample is a study of cytomegalovirus exposure and HLA in healthy donors (dated by TCRdb to the late 2010s). With regard to the full study: An earlier analysis of several hundred of the donors reported 276 Gb of sequence data and about 120 million unique TCR beta sequences obtained from about 179 million T cells. To predict cytomegalovirus infection status, the study brought together high-throughput TCR immunosequencing, statistical association of individual TCRs with disease status, and machine learning. Across roughly 420 genotyped donors of the cohort, an average of approximately 240,000 unique TCR beta nucleotide sequences per donor were sequenced, and around 20% of those sequences were non-productive. Donor age, sex, ethnicity and CMV serostatus were collected together with the repertoire data. Both class I and class II loci were covered by HLA typing, at four-digit resolution. Typing coverage varied by locus: roughly 620-640 donors for A, B, C, DRB1 and DQB1; under 550 for DQA1; nearly 610 for DPA1; about 450 for DPB1. The study aimed to test whether signatures of past pathogen exposure could be identified by cataloging public T cell receptors. Along with the roughly 670-subject first cohort, a separate validation cohort of over 90 different subjects was used. A later analysis re-examined previously published TCR beta repertoires from 500 to 700 donors and added high-resolution HLA genotyping to investigate patterns of TCR occurrence. An early release covering 550 to 700 HLA-typed donors comprised 250 to 350 gigabases of sequencing data and around 80 million unique TCR sequences. Because of strong linkage in the cohort, roughly five DR-DQ haplotypes were treated as single units for association and clustering. In a later genetic analysis, genome-wide SNP genotypes for about three fifths of the roughly 670 donors were used, and that subset was treated as a discovery cohort. Among the approximately 430 genotyped donors, roughly 80% belonged to the genetic ancestry cluster associated with self-reported Caucasian donors. Every repertoire in the discovery cohort had been generated on one and the same sequencing platform. The later analysis used no new phenotypic data to find candidate immune exposures, relying instead on TCR beta sequences and their occurrence across donors. The T cell repertoires of roughly 660 subjects were profiled by immunosequencing and related to cytomegalovirus serostatus. An earlier analysis of fewer than 750 of the donors used high-throughput TCR beta sequencing to judge whether each TCR beta V gene segment behaved as functional or pseudogenic. The research as a whole found: A cluster of highly shared sequence variants was judged likely to be a technical artifact of the sequencing pipeline. In vitro tests confirmed that a few of the cytomegalovirus-associated TCR beta chains recognize cytomegalovirus antigens. The authors suggested that the approach could potentially be extended to other disease states and immunological phenotypes. Several of the top co-occurrence clusters appeared to be linked to parvovirus B19, influenza, CMV and Epstein-Barr virus, according to a later analysis. In a later genetic analysis, fewer N-insertions in productive TCRs were reported among donors in an Asian-associated ancestry cluster than the roughly 700-donor mean. In the study, around 150 TCR beta chains were listed as associated with cytomegalovirus. The classifier was reported to diagnose cytomegalovirus status with high specificity and sensitivity in both the original cohort and the validation cohort. Roughly uniform sequencing depth across donors was assumed in presence/absence analyses, although this assumption may not hold. In a later analysis, the rate of TCR association differed among HLA loci, with DRB1 alleles having the most associated TCRs and HLA-C alleles having the fewest. Linkage disequilibrium might explain the correlated functional status among segregating V segments, but an unknown experimental factor could not be excluded. While some public TCRs were present in many individuals, most TCR sequences turned up only very rarely across donors. CMV serostatus was the only immune exposure information available for the cohort. At a false discovery rate of 0.05, a later analysis linked 15,000 to 20,000 TCR beta sequences to specific HLA alleles. Because the 87-base-pair reads could not distinguish some IMGT-functional V segments, including TRBV6-2 and TRBV6-3, those segments were excluded. A later genetic analysis associated a missense DCLRE1C variant with V-gene and J-gene trimming of TCR beta chains, and an independent cohort replicated the association. Because some donors lacked HLA typing at each locus, the association tests relied only on the typed subset. A further reported finding was that TCR beta sequences accurately predicted the HLA-A and HLA-B alleles for most subjects in the first cohort. In this cohort, only TCR beta chains were sequenced, and detectable features were limited by the absence of alpha or paired-chain data. Assigning TCR associations to individual alleles was difficult when HLA alleles, especially DR and DQ, strongly co-occurred. Broadly in line with IMGT annotations, most TCR beta V segments showed up in productive rearrangements about 87% or about 30% of the time in an earlier analysis of approximately 640 of the donors. In a later analysis, HLA-associated TCR beta chains were found to be more clonally expanded and to have lower generation probabilities than equally common non-associated chains. A later analysis found that most CMV-associated TCR beta chains appeared HLA-restricted, with HLA associations seemingly driven largely by CMV exposure. Fewer than 20 rarely observed V segments, including chromosome 9 orphons, were excluded from the earlier analysis of a few hundred of the donors because counts were too low.

The library came from the immunoSEQ multiplex PCR assay. For the multiplex PCR, a mixture combining 60 forward primers for TCR Vbeta segments and 13 reverse primers for TCR Jbeta segments was used. A multiplex PCR assay on genomic DNA amplified the CDR3 region of rearranged TCR beta genes. Amplified TCR beta libraries were sequenced as 87-base-pair reads on the Illumina HiSeq System. Regarding the original processing steps: A later analysis tallied 75 million to 95 million unique TCR beta chains across the 666 repertoires, and about 12 million of those chains were shared by two or more donors. A nearest-neighbor algorithm error-corrected the raw reads and collapsed the reads into unique sequences, merging closely related sequences to remove PCR and sequencing errors. Alignment of CDR3 sequences to IMGT reference sequences was used to assign V, D and J gene segments. For a sequence to be retained, a match of at least six nucleotides to both a V gene segment and a J gene segment was required. Rearrangements were classified as productive when the CDR3 lacked stop codons and remained in frame with V and J, and all other rearrangements were classified as non-productive. CDR3 was defined according to IMGT convention as the region running from the second conserved V-encoded cysteine to the conserved J-encoded phenylalanine. The earlier analysis of 550 to 650 of the donors excluded any sequence lacking an unambiguous match to a single V gene segment. An earlier analysis of several hundred of the donors classified V segments as functional when productive rearrangements were above 56.7% and as segregating when the standard deviation between donors was above 5%. A statistical classification framework was built for diagnosing cytomegalovirus status from the catalog of TCR beta chain sequences. In a later analysis, V and J genes were assigned by comparing TCR nucleotide sequences against IMGT/GENE-DB human TR gene sequences. Using the TCRdist pipeline, a later analysis assigned CDR3 sequences along with most-parsimonious VDJ recombination scenarios. In a later analysis, each TCR beta chain was defined by its CDR3 amino acid sequence together with its V-gene family, and reads lacking a unique V-gene family were excluded. As a way to deal with suspected cross-contamination and a sequencing artifact, a later analysis dropped approximately 570 nucleotide sequences that were highly shared and had low generation probability. In a later analysis, a clonal expansion index was calculated for each public chain from normalized within-repertoire ranks of inferred template counts. In a later analysis, generation probabilities were computed using a VDJ recombination model fitted to out-of-frame rearrangements, and the results were checked against IGoR. A later analysis scored TCR-TCR, TCR-HLA and TCR-CMV co-occurrence with hypergeometric tests, applying a repertoire-size bias correction to TCR pairs. A later analysis estimated false discovery rates by permuting HLA or CMV assignments 20 times. In a later analysis, co-occurring TCRs were grouped using DBSCAN, with TCRdist sequence similarity added in when clustering inside HLA-allele-positive subsets. Repertoires with fewer than 30,000 or more than 120,000 public chains were left out of co-occurrence clustering, as were a handful of repertoires with anomalous nucleotide sharing. TCRdb holds this immuneACCESS table with in-frame rearrangements only. Some clones are missing; in checked studies, unresolved V genes explain under half, and the rest has no known cause. That table furnishes V, J and clone size, whereas the DNA furnished D and trimming. For this sample there are roughly 180,000 clones; around 80% appear just once. Of the sample, around 2.6% is held by the ten largest clones.

The cohort comprised around 700 healthy bone marrow donors. At the time of sampling, all cohort members were nominally healthy, though unrecorded immune exposures were likely present. The donor tested CMV seronegative and was one of the 352 seronegative cohort members. Every donor gave a peripheral blood sample, and the peripheral blood mononuclear cells from that sample were used for TCR beta sequencing. The Qiagen DNeasy Blood Extraction Kit was used to extract genomic DNA from the blood cell samples. According to the germline V gene, CDR1 reads LGHNA and CDR2 reads YSLEER. The CDR3 runs 14 amino acids, cysteine and phenylalanine included. Of the read, only the CDR3 DNA is kept; its 42 bases are in frame from base 1. The V and J ends are trimmed by 4 bases and 5 bases, leaving 12 bases between them.

The V and J segments used are TRBV4-3 and TRBJ2-1; the D gene cannot be named for sure. The clonotype comes from a female donor in good health and CMV-seronegative. The sequenced sample consisted of PBMCs. CDR3 loop: CASSRRLWDNEQFF. The nucleotides are TGCGCCAGCAGCCGTAGACTGTGGGACAATGAGCAGTTCTTC.